The 15 T cell receptor beta chains listed next were all sequenced from one sample in a study of OX40 agonist ivuxolimab in advanced cancers. Assay: immunoSEQ multiplex PCR; the TCRdb copy retains only in-frame clones and omits some. The data contain under 20,000 clones, approximately 60% of them singletons. The sample consisted of CD4+ or CD8+ T cells sorted from blood, taken in a trial of the OX40 agonist ivuxolimab. Receptors originate from an adult with an advanced solid tumor such as melanoma, head and neck, liver or kidney cancer.

The gene calls are TRBV7-9 and TRBJ2-2, with D perhaps TRBD1 (6 bases). The V gene's germline CDR1 is SEHNR and CDR2 FQNEAQ (reference sequence). Trimming cost V 2 bases and J 6 bases, with 13 bases left between them. The CDR3 consists of 15 residues. For the CDR3, the DNA is TGTGCCAGCAGCTTATCAGCAGGGGTGGCCGGGGAGCTGTTTTTT. Its translation is CASSLSAGVAGELFF. Filled out from reference TRBV7-9 and TRBJ2-2, the complete variable domain reads DTGVSQNPRHKITKRGQNVTFRCDPISEHNRLYWYRQTLGQGPEFLTYFQNEAQLEKSRLLSDRFSAERPKGSFSTLEIQRTEQGDSAMYLCASSLSAGVAGELFFGEGSRLTVL.

This rearrangement joins TRBV4-1 to TRBJ2-7; D gene ambiguous. Germline CDR1 MGHRA, CDR2 YSYEKL. V was shortened by 1 base and J by 2 bases, with 6 bases between the two germline ends. This CDR3 is built from 13 residues. The CDR3 coding sequence is TGCGCCAGCAGCCAAGCACAGACCTACGAGCAGTACTTC. It encodes CASSQAQTYEQYF.

The chain has TRBV30 and TRBJ1-5; possible D gene TRBD1, 6 bases. In germline, CDR1 is GTSNPN, CDR2 SVGIG (reference sequence). This CDR3 has 13 residues. The V gene lost 3 bases and the J gene lost 4 bases, with 10 bases spanning the gap. DNA of the CDR3: TGTGCCTGGAGCCCCCAGGGGAATCAGCCCCAGCATTTT. Its protein product is CAWSPQGNQPQHF.

The chain links TRBV7-3 to TRBJ2-1, with 8 nucleotides matching TRBD2. V gave up 3 bases and J gave up 7 bases; unmatched junction bases: 11. The CDR3 consists of 16 residues. The germline V gene encodes CDR1 SGHTA and CDR2 FQGTGA. The CDR3: CASSLAGGAVKNEQFF. In DNA, the CDR3 is TGTGCCAGCAGCTTGGCCGGGGGGGCCGTGAAAAATGAGCAGTTCTTC.

This rearrangement joins TRBV6-1 to TRBJ1-5, with 7 bases identical to TRBD1. This CDR3 region has 13 residues. V trimming: 4 bases; J trimming: 5 bases; junction bases outside the gene matches: 2. Germline V CDR1 and CDR2: MNHNS, SASEGT. The CDR3 protein is CASSVQGDQPQHF. In nucleotides, the CDR3 is TGTGCCAGCAGTGTTCAGGGGGATCAGCCCCAGCATTTT.

The chain combines TRBV7-6 with TRBJ1-3; no definite D call. Germline V gene sequence: CDR1 SGHVS, CDR2 FNYEAQ. CDR3 size: 15 residues. The V gene lost 1 base and the J gene lost 4 bases, with 11 bases spanning the gap. Written as DNA, the CDR3 is TGTGCCAGCAGCTTAGAACCTTCGGAGGGAAACACCATATATTTT. This codes for CASSLEPSEGNTIYF.

The CDR3 here is CASSGNWRETQYF. CDR3 DNA sequence: TGTGCCAGCAGTGGCAATTGGAGGGAGACCCAGTACTTC. V usage is TRBV6-5 and J usage is TRBJ2-5; tentative D call: TRBD2 (5 bases). The length of the CDR3 is 13 residues. V was cut by 5 bases and J by 5 bases, with 12 bases left in between. Germline CDR1 and CDR2: MNHEY and SVGAGI.

The chain couples TRBV6-5 to TRBJ1-1, with D hard to call. V shed 2 bases and J shed 1 base, with 2 bases lying between them. This CDR3 comprises 12 residues. Looked up from germline, CDR1 is MNHEY and CDR2 is SVGAGI. CDR3 in amino acids: CASSYENTEAFF. CDR3 nucleotide sequence: TGTGCCAGCAGTTACGAGAACACTGAAGCTTTCTTT.

In its sample, this clone is medium-sized. The chain has TRBV29-1 and TRBJ2-1, with TRBD2 identical over 9 bases. The CDR3 has 16 residues. Germline V gene data show CDR1 as SQVTM and CDR2 as ANQGSEA. V was pared by 3 bases and J by 7 bases, with 13 bases of the junction left unmatched. The CDR3 DNA reads as TGCAGCGTTGATAGTCTCGCGGGGGGGCCAGAAAATGAGCAGTTCTTC. Translation gives CSVDSLAGGPENEQFF.

The chain joins TRBV27 to TRBJ2-1; 7 bases are a match to TRBD1. Germline V gene sequence: CDR1 MNHEY, CDR2 SMNVEV (reference sequence). With 6 bases clipped from V and 0 bases from J, the junction kept 2 bases outside the gene matches. This CDR3 has 14 amino acids. The CDR3: CASRQGSSYNEQFF. DNA for the CDR3: TGTGCCAGCAGACAGGGGAGCTCCTACAATGAGCAGTTCTTC.

In regard to this clone: Within the sample, other DNA sequences also encode this same CDR3. CDR3 in DNA: TGTGCCAGCAGAGTCTCCTACGAGCAGTACTTC. Translation: CASRVSYEQYF. The V and J genes are TRBV6-5 and TRBJ2-7; no clear D. Trimming took 6 bases from V and 0 from J, leaving 3 bases between them. The CDR3 has 11 amino acids. The germline V gene encodes CDR1 MNHEY and CDR2 SVGAGI.

By share, this clone counts as large (0.1 to 1%). The V and J genes are TRBV7-9 and TRBJ2-3; D may be TRBD2 (6 bases). The length of the CDR3 is 17 residues. Germline assignment: CDR1 SEHNR and CDR2 FQNEAQ (reference sequence). The germline V and J ends were trimmed by 5 bases and 3 bases, with 21 bases remaining between them. The CDR3 region is CASSQTTDYKATDTQYF. In DNA form, the CDR3 reads TGTGCCAGCAGCCAGACAACGGACTACAAAGCGACAGATACGCAGTATTTT.

This clone was seen a handful of times. The rearrangement uses TRBV28 and TRBJ1-5; 12 bases match TRBD1. J gave up 0 bases and V 6 bases, and 6 bases lay outside the gene matches. The CDR3 sequence is 17 residues long. Germline lookup yields CDR1 MDHEN and CDR2 SYDVKM. The CDR3 nucleotides read TGTGCCAGCAGCACCGGGGACAGGGGGCCTAGCAATCAGCCCCAGCATTTT. Protein: CASSTGDRGPSNQPQHF. The full variable domain, completed using reference TRBV28 and TRBJ1-5, is DVKVTQSSRYLVKRTGEKVFLECVQDMDHENMFWYRQDPGLGLRLIYFSYDVKMKEKGDIPEGYSVSREKKERFSLILESASTNQTSMYLCASSTGDRGPSNQPQHFGDGTRLSIL.

The gene calls are TRBV18 and TRBJ2-7; 10 positions match TRBD1. The germline V gene encodes CDR1 KGHSH and CDR2 LQKENI. The CDR3 contains 16 residues. J was trimmed by 4 bases and V by 0 bases; bases with no gene match: 6. CDR3 sequence: CASSPPGTGVGYEQYF. CDR3 DNA: TGTGCCAGCTCACCACCCGGGACAGGGGTAGGGTACGAGCAGTACTTC.

The rearrangement joins TRBV4-2 to TRBJ2-1; weak D call: TRBD1 (6 bases). CDR1 LGHNA and CDR2 YNFKEQ come from the germline V gene. Between the trimmed V and J ends, which lost 4 bases and 8 bases, there was a span of 18 bases. This CDR3 spans 15 amino acids. The CDR3 nucleotides are TGTGCCAGCAGCCCCGGACAGAGACTTGTAGATGAGCAGTTCTTC. Amino acids: CASSPGQRLVDEQFF.